This is a list of T cell receptor beta chains from one sample in a study. TCRdb fed the 5' RACE reads into MiXCR, producing one record per CDR3 protein. The data show about 40,000 distinct CDR3 sequences, about 20% seen once. The sequenced sample consisted of naive CD4+ T cells sorted from a lymph node. Source of these receptors: a female donor with breast cancer. Both conserved end residues are part of each CDR3. The D gene is left open where the match is weak. The size of a clone is reported for some rows only, either as once, few or many, or as a class for expanded clones.

>TRBJ2-7|.|TRBV2|.
CASSPPGRGEQYF
TGTGCCAGCAGTCCCCCGGGACGGGGCGAGCAGTACTTC
>TRBJ1-4|few|TRBV13|.
CASSSPRRSEKLFF
TGTGCCAGCAGCTCCCCTAGAAGGTCTGAAAAACTGTTTTTT
>TRBJ1-3|.|TRBV4-1|.
CASSHPSGDGNTIYF
TGCGCCAGCAGCCATCCTTCGGGTGACGGAAACACCATATATTTT
>TRBJ1-5|medium-sized|TRBV6-2/TRBV6-3|TRBD1
CASSYSKTGDQPQHF
TGTGCCAGCAGTTACTCGAAGACAGGGGATCAGCCCCAGCATTTT
>TRBJ1-2|many|TRBV12-3/TRBV12-4|.
CASSLAGRDYGYTF
TGTGCCAGCAGTTTAGCGGGAAGGGATTATGGCTACACCTTC
>TRBJ2-1|many|TRBV27|.
CASRRGKDEQFF
TGTGCCAGCAGAAGGGGCAAGGATGAGCAGTTCTTC
>TRBJ1-2|.|TRBV2|.
CASSPTALDGYTF
TGTGCCAGCAGTCCGACAGCGTTGGATGGCTACACCTTC
>TRBJ2-1|few|TRBV5-4|TRBD2
CASSLNAGGINEQFF
TGTGCCAGCAGCCTGAATGCGGGAGGGATCAATGAGCAGTTCTTC
>TRBJ2-7|.|TRBV5-1|.
CASSLGTVDNEQYF
TGCGCCAGCAGCTTGGGGACAGTAGACAACGAGCAGTACTTC
>TRBJ1-6|once|TRBV19|.
CASSIRADVSPLHF
TGTGCCAGTAGTATCCGGGCCGATGTTTCACCCCTCCACTTT
>TRBJ2-3|few|TRBV5-1|.
CASSLAQGEADTQYF
TGCGCCAGCAGCTTGGCTCAGGGTGAGGCGGATACGCAGTATTTT
>TRBJ1-1|many|TRBV29-1|.
CSVVGGNEEAFF
TGCAGCGTTGTAGGAGGAAACGAAGAGGCTTTCTTT
>TRBJ1-5|.|TRBV7-2|TRBD1
CASSLTGNSNQPQHF
TGTGCCAGCAGCTTGACAGGGAATAGCAATCAGCCCCAGCATTTT
>TRBJ2-7|.|TRBV5-1|TRBD2
CASSLAGGTSGIYEQYF
TGCGCCAGCAGCTTGGCCGGCGGGACTAGCGGGATCTACGAGCAGTACTTC
>TRBJ2-1|.|TRBV6-5|TRBD2
CAGSSSSGRAYNEQFF
TGTGCCGGCAGTTCCTCTAGCGGGAGGGCCTACAATGAGCAGTTCTTC
>TRBJ1-4|many|TRBV29-1|.
CSARTGGVNEKLFF
TGCAGCGCCCGAACCGGAGGGGTGAATGAAAAACTGTTTTTT
>TRBJ1-2|many|TRBV5-1|.
CASSLLQGDDGYTF
TGCGCCAGCAGCTTGTTACAGGGCGACGATGGCTACACCTTC